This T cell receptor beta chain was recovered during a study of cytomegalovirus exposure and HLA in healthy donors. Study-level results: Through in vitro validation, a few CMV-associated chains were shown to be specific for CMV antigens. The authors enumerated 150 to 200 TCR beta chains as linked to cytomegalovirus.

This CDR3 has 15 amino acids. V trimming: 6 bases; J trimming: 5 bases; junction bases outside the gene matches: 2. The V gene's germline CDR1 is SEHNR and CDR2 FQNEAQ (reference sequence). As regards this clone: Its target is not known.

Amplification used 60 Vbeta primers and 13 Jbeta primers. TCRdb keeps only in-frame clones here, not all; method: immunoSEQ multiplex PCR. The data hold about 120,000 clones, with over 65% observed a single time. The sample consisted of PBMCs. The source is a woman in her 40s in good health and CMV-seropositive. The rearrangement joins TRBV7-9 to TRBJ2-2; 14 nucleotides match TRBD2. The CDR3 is CASRGTSGRTGELFF. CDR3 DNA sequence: TGTGCCAGCAGGGGGACTAGCGGGAGAACCGGGGAGCTGTTTTTT.